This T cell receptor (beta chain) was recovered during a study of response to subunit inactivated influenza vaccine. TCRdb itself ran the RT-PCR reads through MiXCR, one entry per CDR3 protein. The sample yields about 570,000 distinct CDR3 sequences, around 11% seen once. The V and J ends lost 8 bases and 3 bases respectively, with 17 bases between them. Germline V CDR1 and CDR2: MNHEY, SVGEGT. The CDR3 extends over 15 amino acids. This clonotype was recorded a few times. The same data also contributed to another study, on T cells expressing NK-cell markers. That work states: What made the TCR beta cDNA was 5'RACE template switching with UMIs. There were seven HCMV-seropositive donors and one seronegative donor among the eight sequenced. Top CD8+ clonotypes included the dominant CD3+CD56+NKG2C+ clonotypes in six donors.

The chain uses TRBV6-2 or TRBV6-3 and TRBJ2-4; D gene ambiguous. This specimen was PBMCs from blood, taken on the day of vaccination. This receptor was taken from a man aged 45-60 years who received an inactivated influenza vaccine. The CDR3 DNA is TGTGCCAGCGCGACGGTGCAGCGAGACAAAAACATTCAGTACTTC. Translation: CASATVQRDKNIQYF.